The clone carrying this TCR delta chain was counted ten times or more. Its antigen is unidentified. This entry belongs to a study of γδ T cells in repeated Plasmodium falciparum infection. Study-wide background: Age- and gender-matched Australian children served as comparison for malaria-exposed Malian children. Over about 600 days, donors received four mosquito-bite P. falciparum NF54 infections. Findings of the study overall: Malian children's Vdelta2-negative repertoires appeared more expanded and less diverse than Australians'.

Bulk repertoires came from Vgamma9/Vdelta2+ or Vdelta2-negative gammadelta T cells flow-sorted from PBMC. TCRdb re-called the multiplex PCR reads via CATT. The data show roughly 86,000 delta-chain clones, more than 1.4% seen once. The CDR3 has 20 amino acids. Trimming removed 0 bases from V and 4 bases from J, with 29 bases in between. Germline assignment: CDR1 GEAIGNYY and CDR2 EKD. The chain is built from TRDV2 and TRDJ1; possible D gene TRDD3, 6 bases. The clonotype was recovered from a pool of human donors (malaria-infected and uninfected, not separated). The sample taken for sequencing was gamma-delta T cells from blood. This CDR3 is CACDTVSRLLEGDEGDKLIF. Written as DNA, the CDR3 is TGTGCCTGTGACACCGTCTCTCGTCTCTTAGAAGGGGATGAGGGCGATAAACTCATCTTT.